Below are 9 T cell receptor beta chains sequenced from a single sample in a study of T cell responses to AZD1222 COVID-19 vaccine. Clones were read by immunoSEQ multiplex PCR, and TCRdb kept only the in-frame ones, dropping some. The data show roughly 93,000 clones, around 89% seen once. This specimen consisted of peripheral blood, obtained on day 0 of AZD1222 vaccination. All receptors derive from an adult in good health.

This CDR3 reads CASSLAGGRGETQYF. The CDR3 region has the DNA TGTGCCAGCAGCTTAGCAGGGGGCCGGGGGGAGACCCAGTACTTC. The V call is TRBV7-3, the J call TRBJ2-5, with 8 bases that match TRBD1. Germline loops: CDR1 SGHTA, CDR2 FQGTGA. The CDR3 contains 15 residues. The V gene end was trimmed by 2 bases and the J gene end by 5 bases; junction bases not matched to a gene: 7. Together with reference TRBV7-3 and TRBJ2-5, the CDR3 gives the full variable domain: GAGVSQTPSNKVTEKGKYVELRCDPISGHTALYWYRQSLGQGPEFLIYFQGTGAADDSGLPNDRFFAVRPEGSVSTLKIQRTERGDSAVYLCASSLAGGRGETQYFGPGTRLLVL.

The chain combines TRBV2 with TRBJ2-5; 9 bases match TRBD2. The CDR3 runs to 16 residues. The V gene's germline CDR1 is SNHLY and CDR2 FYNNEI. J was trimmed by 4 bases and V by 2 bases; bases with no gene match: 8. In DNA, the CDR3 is TGTGCCAGCAGTGAAAGGAGGCGGGGGGGCCGAGAGACCCAGTACTTC. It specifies CASSERRRGGRETQYF.

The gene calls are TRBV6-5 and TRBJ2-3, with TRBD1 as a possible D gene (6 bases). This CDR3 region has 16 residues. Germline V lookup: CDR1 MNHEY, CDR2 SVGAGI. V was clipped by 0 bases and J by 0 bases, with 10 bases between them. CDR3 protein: CASSYSRGGSTDTQYF. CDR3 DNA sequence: TGTGCCAGCAGTTACTCTCGAGGGGGTAGCACAGATACGCAGTATTTT.

The CDR3 DNA sequence: TGCAGCGTTGTGAGCGGGATAGCCGGCTACACCTTC. Its protein product is CSVVSGIAGYTF. This sequence joins TRBV29-1 and TRBJ1-2, with D uncertain. The length of the CDR3 is 12 residues. CDR1 is SQVTM, CDR2 ANQGSEA, per germline. Trimming removed 4 bases from V and 8 bases from J, with 14 bases in between.

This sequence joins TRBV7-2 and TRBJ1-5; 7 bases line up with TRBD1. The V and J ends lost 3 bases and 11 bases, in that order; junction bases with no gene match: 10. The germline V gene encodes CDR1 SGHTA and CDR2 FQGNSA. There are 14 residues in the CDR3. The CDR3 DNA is TGTGCCAGCAGCTTGACCGGGACAGCCAGTACCCAGCATTTT. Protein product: CASSLTGTASTQHF.

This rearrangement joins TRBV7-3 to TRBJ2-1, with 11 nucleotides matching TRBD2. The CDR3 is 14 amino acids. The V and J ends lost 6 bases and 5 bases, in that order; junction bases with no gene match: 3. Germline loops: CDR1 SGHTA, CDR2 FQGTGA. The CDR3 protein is CASRTSGTNNEQFF. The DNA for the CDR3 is TGTGCCAGCAGGACTAGCGGGACTAACAATGAGCAGTTCTTC.

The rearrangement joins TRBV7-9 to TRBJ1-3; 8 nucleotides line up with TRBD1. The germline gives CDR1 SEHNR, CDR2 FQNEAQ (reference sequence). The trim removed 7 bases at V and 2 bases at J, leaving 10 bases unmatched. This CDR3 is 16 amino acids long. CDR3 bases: TGTGCCAGCACCAGCACCTCACAGGGGGCTGGAAACACCATATATTTT. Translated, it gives CASTSTSQGAGNTIYF.

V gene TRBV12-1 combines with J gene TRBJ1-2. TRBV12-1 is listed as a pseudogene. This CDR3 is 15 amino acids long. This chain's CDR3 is CASSCGGEHNYGYTF. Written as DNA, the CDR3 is TGTGCCAGCAGCTGCGGGGGAGAGCACAACTATGGCTACACCTTC.

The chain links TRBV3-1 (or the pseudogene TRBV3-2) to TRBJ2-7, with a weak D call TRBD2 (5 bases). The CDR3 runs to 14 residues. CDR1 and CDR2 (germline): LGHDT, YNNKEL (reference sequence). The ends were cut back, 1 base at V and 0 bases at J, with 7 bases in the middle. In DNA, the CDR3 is TGTGCCAGCAGCCAAGCGGAGGACTCCTACGAGCAGTACTTC. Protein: CASSQAEDSYEQYF.